The rows below give T cell receptor beta chains drawn from one sample of a study of beta chain features in type 1 diabetes. TCRdb's table, derived via immunoSEQ multiplex PCR, lists solely in-frame clones and lacks some. The repertoire holds approximately 330,000 clones, more than 9.5% seen once, with 0.015% in the top ten. Sequenced sample: naive CD4+ T cells from blood. The receptors were gathered from a young woman in good health. CDR3s include the opening cysteine and the closing phenylalanine or tryptophan. The D gene is left open where the match is weak. Some rows mark clone size as missing; the rest say once, few, many or name a class of expanded clone.

d_gene,j_gene,abundance,v_gene,CDR3nt,CDR3aa
TRBD2,TRBJ2-1,.,TRBV18,TGTGCCAGCTCACCATTTCCTAGCGGGAGTGAGAATGAGCAGTTCTTC,CASSPFPSGSENEQFF
.,TRBJ1-1,few,TRBV5-1,TGCGCCAGCAGCCTTATGACGACAGCGAAAAAAGCTTTCTTT,CASSLMTTAKKAFF
TRBD2,TRBJ2-5,.,TRBV10-3,TGTGCCATCAGTGAGCCGACTAGCGGACAAGAGACCCAGTACTTC,CAISEPTSGQETQYF
TRBD2,TRBJ2-7,few,TRBV7-8,TGTGCCAGCAGCTCCCTAGCGGGAACCACCTACGAGCAGTACTTC,CASSSLAGTTYEQYF
TRBD2,TRBJ2-7,few,TRBV28,TGTGCCAGCAGTTTAAGGTTTCGACTAGCGGGAATCTACGAGCAGTACTTC,CASSLRFRLAGIYEQYF
TRBD1,TRBJ1-2,.,TRBV23-1,TGCGCCAGCACGGGGGACAGGGAGGATGGCTACACCTTC,CASTGDREDGYTF
.,TRBJ2-1,few,TRBV7-9,TGTGCCAGCAGCCTTAGGGCCGGGGTATCCTACAATGAGCAGTTCTTC,CASSLRAGVSYNEQFF
TRBD2,TRBJ2-5,.,TRBV5-6,TGTGCCAGCAGCTTATGGTCCGGGACTAGATCAGAGACCCAGTACTTC,CASSLWSGTRSETQYF
TRBD2,TRBJ2-2,.,TRBV5-8,TGTGCCAGCAGCCCGCCGGGACTAGCGGGAGTGACCGGGGAGCTGTTTTTT,CASSPPGLAGVTGELFF
TRBD1,TRBJ2-7,.,TRBV5-1,TGCGCCAGCAGCCCGGGGGACAGGGCCACCTACGAGCAGTACTTC,CASSPGDRATYEQYF
TRBD2,TRBJ2-7,few,TRBV5-1,TGCGCCAGCAGCGACCGGGACTACCACTCCTACGAGCAGTACTTC,CASSDRDYHSYEQYF
TRBD2,TRBJ2-7,few,TRBV7-3,TGTGCCAGCAGCTTAATCCCGGGACTAGCGGGAGGGGCAAACGAGCAGTACTTC,CASSLIPGLAGGANEQYF
.,TRBJ2-7,.,TRBV6-5,TGTGCCAGCAGTATCCAACAGGGACCCTACGAGCAGTACTTC,CASSIQQGPYEQYF
.,TRBJ2-7,.,TRBV7-2,TGTGCCAGCAGCCTTGGTCAGGGGGGCTTCTACGAGCAGTACTTC,CASSLGQGGFYEQYF
.,TRBJ1-1,.,TRBV6-5,TGTGCCACCGTGAGGGATCCGAACACTGAAGCTTTCTTT,CATVRDPNTEAFF
TRBD2,TRBJ2-7,.,TRBV7-2,TGTGCCAGCAGCTCCCCTTCCGCGGGAGGAAGCTCCTACGAGCAGTACTTC,CASSSPSAGGSSYEQYF
TRBD2,TRBJ2-7,.,TRBV29-1,TGCAGCGCCCATGATAGCGGGAGGCGCGAGCAGTACTTC,CSAHDSGRREQYF
.,TRBJ1-4,.,TRBV30,TGTGCCGGTACGTCGGATGAAAAACTGTTTTTT,CAGTSDEKLFF
TRBD2,TRBJ2-7,.,TRBV6-5,TGTGCCAGCAGTTCCCCTAGCGGGAGAGTCGAGCAGTACTTC,CASSSPSGRVEQYF
.,TRBJ1-5,.,TRBV7-9,TGTGCCAGCAGCTTAGCGGGAGGGATCAGCCAGCCCCAGCATTTT,CASSLAGGISQPQHF
TRBD1,TRBJ2-7,.,TRBV7-2,TGTGCCAGCAGCTTAAGGGGACAGGGGTATGGAAGCGAGCAGTACTTC,CASSLRGQGYGSEQYF
.,TRBJ1-1,.,TRBV30,TGTGCCTGGGGCTCAGGGGTGGGCACTGAAGCTTTCTTT,CAWGSGVGTEAFF
.,TRBJ2-1,.,TRBV7-3,TGTGCCAGCAGCTCCCAGGTGGGAGTGACCTACAATGAGCAGTTCTTC,CASSSQVGVTYNEQFF
TRBD2,TRBJ2-1,few,TRBV28,TGTGCCAGCAGTTTACTCCGGACTAGCGGGGACAATGAGCAGTTCTTC,CASSLLRTSGDNEQFF
TRBD2,TRBJ2-7,.,TRBV9,TGTGCCAGCAGCCCTCCCGGGACTAGCGGGACCTACGAGCAGTACTTC,CASSPPGTSGTYEQYF
TRBD2,TRBJ2-2,.,TRBV7-2,TGTGCCAGCAGCCCCTGGCCGGGAGGGGGGAGCGCCGGGGAGCTGTTTTTT,CASSPWPGGGSAGELFF
TRBD1,TRBJ1-1,.,TRBV28,TGTGCCAGCAGTTGGGCGACAGGGATAGCTTTCTTT,CASSWATGIAFF